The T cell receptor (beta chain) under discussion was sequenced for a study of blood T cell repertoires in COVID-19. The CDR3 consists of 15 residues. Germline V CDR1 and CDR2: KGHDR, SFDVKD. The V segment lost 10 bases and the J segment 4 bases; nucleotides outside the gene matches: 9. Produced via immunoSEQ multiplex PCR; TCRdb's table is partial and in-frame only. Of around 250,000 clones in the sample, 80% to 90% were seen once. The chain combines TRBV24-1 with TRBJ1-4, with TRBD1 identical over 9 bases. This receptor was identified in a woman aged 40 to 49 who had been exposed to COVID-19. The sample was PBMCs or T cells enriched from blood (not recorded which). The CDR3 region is CATSPGQGLNEKLFF. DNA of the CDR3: TGTGCCACTTCACCGGGACAGGGCCTTAATGAAAAACTGTTTTTT.